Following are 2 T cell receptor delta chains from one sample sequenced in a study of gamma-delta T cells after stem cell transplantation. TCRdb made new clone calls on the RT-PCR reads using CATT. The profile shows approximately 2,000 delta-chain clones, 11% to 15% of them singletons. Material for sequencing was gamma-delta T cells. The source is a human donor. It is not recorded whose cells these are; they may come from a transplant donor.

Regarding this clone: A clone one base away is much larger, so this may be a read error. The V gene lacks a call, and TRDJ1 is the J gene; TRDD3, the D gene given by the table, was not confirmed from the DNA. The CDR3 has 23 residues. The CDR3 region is CACDTVAGGQPPTPGSPTDKLIF. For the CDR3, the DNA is TGTGCCTGTGACACCGTTGCTGGGGGTCAACCACCAACCCCAGGGTCCCCCACCGATAAACTCATCTTT.

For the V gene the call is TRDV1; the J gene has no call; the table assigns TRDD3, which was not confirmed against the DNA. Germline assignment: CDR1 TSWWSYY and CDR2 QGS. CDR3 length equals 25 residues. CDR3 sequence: CALGEHGWSSYGPGGMPGGTDKPIF. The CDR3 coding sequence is TGTGCTCTTGGGGAGCACGGTTGGTCTTCCTACGGTCCTGGGGGGATGCCAGGGGGCACCGATAAACCCATCTTT.